These 3 T cell receptor beta chains were sequenced from one sample in a study of blood T cell repertoires in COVID-19. This table comes from immunoSEQ multiplex PCR, and its TCRdb copy is limited to in-frame clones, with some not included. The sample yields 160,000 or so clones, 65% to 85% seen once. The sequencing input was PBMCs or T cells enriched from blood (not recorded which). The receptor source for this set is a man aged 40-49 years who had recovered from COVID-19.

Here the CDR3 DNA reads TGCAGTGCTAGTTGGGGAGAGAGTGCTTTCTTT. It yields the protein CSASWGESAFF. The chain uses TRBV20-1 and TRBJ1-1; D is undetermined. Germline lookup yields CDR1 DFQATT and CDR2 SNEGSKA (reference sequence). CDR3 size: 11 residues. V was cut by 3 bases and J by 11 bases, with 13 bases left in between.

V usage is TRBV6-1 and J usage is TRBJ1-1, with a weak D call TRBD1 (5 bases). Per the germline V gene, CDR1 is MNHNS and CDR2 is SASEGT. The length of the CDR3 is 13 residues. Trimming shortened V by 2 bases and J by 9 bases, and 13 bases separated the two germline ends. The CDR3 DNA follows: TGTGCCAGCAGTGAACCGGGGGTATCTAAAGCTTTCTTT. Translation gives CASSEPGVSKAFF.

The chain uses TRBV27 and TRBJ2-6; D remains ambiguous. Looked up from germline, CDR1 is MNHEY and CDR2 is SMNVEV (reference sequence). V lost 6 bases and J lost 3, with 12 bases in between. The CDR3 length is 15 residues. For the CDR3, the DNA is TGTGCCAGCAGGGGCTCTGGTTTTGGGGCCAACGTCCTGACTTTC. It is translated as CASRGSGFGANVLTF.